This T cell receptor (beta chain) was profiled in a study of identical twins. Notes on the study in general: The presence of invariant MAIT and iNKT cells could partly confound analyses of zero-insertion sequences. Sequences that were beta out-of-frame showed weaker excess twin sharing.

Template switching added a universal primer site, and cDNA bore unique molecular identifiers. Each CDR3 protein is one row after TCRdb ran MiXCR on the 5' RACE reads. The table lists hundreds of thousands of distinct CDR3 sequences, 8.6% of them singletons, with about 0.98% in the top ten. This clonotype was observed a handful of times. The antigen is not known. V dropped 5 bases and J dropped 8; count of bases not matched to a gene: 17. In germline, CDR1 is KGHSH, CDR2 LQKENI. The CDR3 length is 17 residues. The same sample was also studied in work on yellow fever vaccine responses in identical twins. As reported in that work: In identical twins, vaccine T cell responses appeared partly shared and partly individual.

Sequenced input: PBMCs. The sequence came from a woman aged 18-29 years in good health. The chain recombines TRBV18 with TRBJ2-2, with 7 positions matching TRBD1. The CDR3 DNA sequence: TGTGCCAGCTCATCGGACCGGGACAGCCCCCGGAGAGGGGAGCTGTTTTTT. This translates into CASSSDRDSPRRGELFF.